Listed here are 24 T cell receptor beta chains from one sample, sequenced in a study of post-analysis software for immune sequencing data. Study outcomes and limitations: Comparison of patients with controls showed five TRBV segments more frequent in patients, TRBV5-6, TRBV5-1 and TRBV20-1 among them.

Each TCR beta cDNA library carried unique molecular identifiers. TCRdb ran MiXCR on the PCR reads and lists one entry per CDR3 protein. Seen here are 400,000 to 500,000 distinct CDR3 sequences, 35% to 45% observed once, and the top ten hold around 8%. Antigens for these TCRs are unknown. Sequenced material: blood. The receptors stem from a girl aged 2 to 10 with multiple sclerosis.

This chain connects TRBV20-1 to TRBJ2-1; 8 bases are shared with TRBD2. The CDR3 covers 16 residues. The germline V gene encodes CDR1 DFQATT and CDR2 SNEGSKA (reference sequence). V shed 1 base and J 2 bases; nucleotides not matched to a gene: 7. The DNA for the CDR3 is TGCAGTGCTAGAGTTTTGTCCGGGGGGGCCTACAATGAGCAGTTCTTC. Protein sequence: CSARVLSGGAYNEQFF.

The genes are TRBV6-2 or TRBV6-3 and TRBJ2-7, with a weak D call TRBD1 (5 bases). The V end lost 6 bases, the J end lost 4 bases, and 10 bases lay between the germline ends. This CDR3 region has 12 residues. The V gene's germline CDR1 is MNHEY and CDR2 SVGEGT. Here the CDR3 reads CASSTGKYEQYF. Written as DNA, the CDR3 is TGTGCCAGCAGCACAGGAAAATACGAGCAGTACTTC.

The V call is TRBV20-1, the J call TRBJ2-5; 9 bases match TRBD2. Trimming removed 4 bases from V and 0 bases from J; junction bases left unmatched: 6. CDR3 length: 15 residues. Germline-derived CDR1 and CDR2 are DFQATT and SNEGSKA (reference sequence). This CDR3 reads CSATRLADYQETQYF. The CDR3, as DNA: TGCAGTGCTACCAGACTAGCGGACTACCAAGAGACCCAGTACTTC.

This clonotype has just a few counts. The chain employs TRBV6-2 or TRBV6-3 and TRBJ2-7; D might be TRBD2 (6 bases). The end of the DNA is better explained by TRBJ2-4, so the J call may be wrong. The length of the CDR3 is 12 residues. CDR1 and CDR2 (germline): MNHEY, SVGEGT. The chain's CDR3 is CATKTRVNIQYF. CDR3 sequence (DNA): TGTGCCACCAAGACTAGAGTAAACATTCAGTACTTC.

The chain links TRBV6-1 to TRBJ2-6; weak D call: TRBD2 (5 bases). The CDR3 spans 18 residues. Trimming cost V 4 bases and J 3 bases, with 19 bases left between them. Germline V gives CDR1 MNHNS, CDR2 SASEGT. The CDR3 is CASSGTWGVFVGANVLTF. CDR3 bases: TGTGCCAGCAGTGGAACATGGGGAGTTTTTGTTGGGGCCAACGTCCTGACTTTC.

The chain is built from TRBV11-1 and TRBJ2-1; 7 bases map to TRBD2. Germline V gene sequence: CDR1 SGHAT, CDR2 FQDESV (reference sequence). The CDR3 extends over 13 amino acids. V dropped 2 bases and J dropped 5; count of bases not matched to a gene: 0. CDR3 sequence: CASSLLADNEQFF. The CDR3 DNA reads TGTGCCAGCAGCTTACTAGCGGACAATGAGCAGTTCTTC.

In DNA, the CDR3 is TGCGCCAGCAGCTTAGCGGGAGCGGCGTACAATGAGCAGTTCTTC. Translation gives CASSLAGAAYNEQFF. V and J are TRBV5-1 and TRBJ2-1; 8 bases are a match to TRBD2. J gave up 4 bases and V 2 bases, and 5 bases lay outside the gene matches. This CDR3 spans 15 amino acids. The germline V gene has CDR1 SGHRS and CDR2 YFSETQ. Variable domain in full (rest from reference TRBV5-1 and TRBJ2-1): KAGVTQTPRYLIKTRGQQVTLSCSPISGHRSVSWYQQTPGQGLQFLFEYFSETQRNKGNFPGRFSGRQFSNSRSEMNVSTLELGDSALYLCASSLAGAAYNEQFFGPGTRLTVL.

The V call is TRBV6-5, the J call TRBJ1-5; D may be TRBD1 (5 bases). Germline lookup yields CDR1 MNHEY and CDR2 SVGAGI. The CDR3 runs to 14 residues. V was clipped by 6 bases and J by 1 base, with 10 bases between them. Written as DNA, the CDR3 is TGTGCCAGCAGACAGGACCTAAGCAATCAGCCCCAGCATTTT. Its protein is CASRQDLSNQPQHF.

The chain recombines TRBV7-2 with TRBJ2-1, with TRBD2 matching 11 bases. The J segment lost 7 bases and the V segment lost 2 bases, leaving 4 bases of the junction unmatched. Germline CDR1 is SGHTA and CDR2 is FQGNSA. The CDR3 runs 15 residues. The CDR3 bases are TGTGCCAGCAGCTTATTAGCGGGGGGGCCAAATGAGCAGTTCTTC. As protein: CASSLLAGGPNEQFF. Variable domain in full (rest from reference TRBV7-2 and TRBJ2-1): GAGVSQSPSNKVTEKGKDVELRCDPISGHTALYWYRQSLGQGLEFLIYFQGNSAPDKSGLPSDRFSAERTGGSVSTLTIQRTQQEDSAVYLCASSLLAGGPNEQFFGPGTRLTVL.

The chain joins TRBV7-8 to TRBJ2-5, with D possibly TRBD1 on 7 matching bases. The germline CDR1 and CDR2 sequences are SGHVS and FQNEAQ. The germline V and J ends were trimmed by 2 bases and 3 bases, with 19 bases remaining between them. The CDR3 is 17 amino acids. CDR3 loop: CASSLSGGTALKETQYF. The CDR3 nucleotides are TGTGCCAGCAGCTTATCCGGCGGGACAGCGTTGAAAGAGACCCAGTACTTC.

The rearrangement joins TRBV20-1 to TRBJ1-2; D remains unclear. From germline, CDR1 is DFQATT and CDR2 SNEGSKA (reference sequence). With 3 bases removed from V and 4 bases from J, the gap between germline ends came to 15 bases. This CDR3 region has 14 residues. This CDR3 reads CSASLGQAIYGYTF. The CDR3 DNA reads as TGCAGTGCTAGTTTAGGGCAGGCCATCTATGGCTACACCTTC.

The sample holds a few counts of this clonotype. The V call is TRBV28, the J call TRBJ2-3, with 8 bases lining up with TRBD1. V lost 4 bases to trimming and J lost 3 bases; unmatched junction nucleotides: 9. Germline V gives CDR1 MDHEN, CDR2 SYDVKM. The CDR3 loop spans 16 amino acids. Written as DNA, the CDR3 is TGTGCCAGCAGTTCTCCCTCGACAGGGGAGACAGATACGCAGTATTTT. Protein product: CASSSPSTGETDTQYF.

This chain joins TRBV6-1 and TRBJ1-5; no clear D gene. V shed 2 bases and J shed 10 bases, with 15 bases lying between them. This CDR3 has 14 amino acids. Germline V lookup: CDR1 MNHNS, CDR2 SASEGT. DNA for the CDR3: TGTGCCAGCAGTGAAATGGCAGGACCCTTTCCCCAGCATTTT. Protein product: CASSEMAGPFPQHF.

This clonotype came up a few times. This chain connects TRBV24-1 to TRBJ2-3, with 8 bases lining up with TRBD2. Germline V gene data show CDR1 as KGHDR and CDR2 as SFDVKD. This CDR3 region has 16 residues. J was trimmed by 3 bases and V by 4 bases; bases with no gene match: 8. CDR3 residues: CATSDPLGTRTDTQYF. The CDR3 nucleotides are TGTGCCACCAGTGACCCCTTAGGGACTAGAACAGATACGCAGTATTTT.

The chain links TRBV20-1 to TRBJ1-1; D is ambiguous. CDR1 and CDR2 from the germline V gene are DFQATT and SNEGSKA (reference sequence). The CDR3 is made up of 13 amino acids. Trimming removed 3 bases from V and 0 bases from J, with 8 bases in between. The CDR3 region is CSARVTLNTEAFF. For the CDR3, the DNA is TGCAGTGCTAGGGTGACACTGAACACTGAAGCTTTCTTT.

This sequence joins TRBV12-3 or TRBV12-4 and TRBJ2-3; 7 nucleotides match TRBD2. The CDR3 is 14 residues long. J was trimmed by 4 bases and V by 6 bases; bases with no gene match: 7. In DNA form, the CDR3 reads TGTGCCAGCAGCCAACTAGCGAGGCCAGATACGCAGTATTTT. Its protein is CASSQLARPDTQYF.

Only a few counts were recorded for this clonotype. CDR3 DNA sequence: TGCAGCGTTGAAAGGGGCCCGGGAGGCTACACCTTC. It encodes CSVERGPGGYTF. The V and J genes are TRBV29-1 and TRBJ1-2; possibly TRBD1 for D (5 bases). The V end was cut by 2 bases, the J end by 8 bases, with 12 bases between. The CDR3 has 12 residues. The germline gives CDR1 SQVTM, CDR2 ANQGSEA.

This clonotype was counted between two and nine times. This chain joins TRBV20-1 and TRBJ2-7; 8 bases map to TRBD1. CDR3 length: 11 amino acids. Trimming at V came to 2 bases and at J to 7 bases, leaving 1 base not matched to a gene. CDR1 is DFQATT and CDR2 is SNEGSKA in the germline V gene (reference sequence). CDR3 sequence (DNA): TGCAGTGCTAGACGACAGGGGGAGCAGTACTTC. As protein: CSARRQGEQYF.

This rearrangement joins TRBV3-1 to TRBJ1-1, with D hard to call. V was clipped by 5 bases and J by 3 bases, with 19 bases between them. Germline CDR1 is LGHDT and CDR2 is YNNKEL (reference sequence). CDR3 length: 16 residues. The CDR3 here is CASSFKGQAEDTEAFF. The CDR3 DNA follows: TGTGCCAGCAGCTTTAAAGGGCAGGCTGAAGACACTGAAGCTTTCTTT.

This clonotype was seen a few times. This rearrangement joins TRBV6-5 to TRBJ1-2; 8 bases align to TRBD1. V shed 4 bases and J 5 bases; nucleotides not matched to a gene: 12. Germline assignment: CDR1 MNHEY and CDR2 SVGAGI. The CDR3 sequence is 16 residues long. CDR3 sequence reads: CASSSLRLGQGYGYTF. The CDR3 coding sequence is TGTGCCAGCAGTTCGCTGCGTTTAGGACAGGGATATGGCTACACCTTC.

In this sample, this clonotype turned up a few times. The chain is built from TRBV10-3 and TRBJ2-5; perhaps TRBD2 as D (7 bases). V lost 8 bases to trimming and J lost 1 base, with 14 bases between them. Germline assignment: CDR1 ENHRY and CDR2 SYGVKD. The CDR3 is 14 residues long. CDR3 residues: CAIAARGAQETQYF. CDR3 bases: TGTGCCATCGCCGCCCGGGGGGCCCAAGAGACCCAGTACTTC.

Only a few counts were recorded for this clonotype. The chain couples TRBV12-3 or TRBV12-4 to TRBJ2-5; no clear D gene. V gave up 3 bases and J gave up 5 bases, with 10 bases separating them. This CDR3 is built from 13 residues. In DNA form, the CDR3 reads TGTGCCAGCAGTTTGAACCTAATGGAGACCCAGTACTTC. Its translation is CASSLNLMETQYF.

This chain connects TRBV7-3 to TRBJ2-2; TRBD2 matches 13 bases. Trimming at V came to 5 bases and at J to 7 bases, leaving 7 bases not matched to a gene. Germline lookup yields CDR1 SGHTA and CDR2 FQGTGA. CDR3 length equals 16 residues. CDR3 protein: CASSLGLAGVGGELFF. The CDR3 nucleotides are TGTGCCAGCAGCCTCGGACTAGCGGGAGTGGGCGGGGAGCTGTTTTTT.

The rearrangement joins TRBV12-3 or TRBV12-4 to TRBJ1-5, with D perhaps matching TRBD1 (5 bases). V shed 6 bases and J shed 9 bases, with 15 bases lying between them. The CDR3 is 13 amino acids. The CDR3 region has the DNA TGTGCCAGCAGGCACCCGGGGGTAGGGCCCCAGCATTTT. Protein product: CASRHPGVGPQHF.